This T cell receptor beta chain was observed in a study of identical twins. A single record per CDR3 protein comes from TCRdb applying MiXCR to the 5' RACE reads. The sample records around 240,000 distinct CDR3 sequences, 7% being singletons. The sample holds a few counts of this clonotype. The CDR3 has 18 residues. V lost 4 bases to trimming and J lost 1 base; unmatched junction nucleotides: 12. Germline V CDR1 and CDR2: WSHSY, SAAADI. Separately, the same data were catalogued under a study of yellow fever vaccine responses in identical twins.

The source material was memory (CD45RO+) T cells sorted from blood. The TCR comes from a woman between 18 and 30 years old in good health. This chain connects TRBV10-2 to TRBJ2-3; 9 bases map to TRBD2. The CDR3 DNA follows: TGCGCCAGCAGTGGAGGGGTAACGTCTAGCGGGGGCACAGATACGCAGTATTTT. The encoded protein is CASSGGVTSSGGTDTQYF.